These 31 T cell receptor beta chains share one sample of origin, sequenced in a study of human T cells and chemical hapten exposure. The time point is: patch test 1, 2 weeks after DPC sensitization. Treatment meaning: therapeutic diphenylcyclopropenone sensitization with weekly scalp DPC. Each CDR3 protein is one row after TCRdb ran MiXCR on the RACE reads. The sample lists nearly 350,000 distinct CDR3 sequences; 5.5% to 8% were seen once. The source was whole blood, collected in connection with sensitization to the hapten diphenylcyclopropenone (DPC). The receptor set was obtained from a woman between 18 and 30 years old with alopecia areata. Some clones in this sample may be carry-over from other donors' samples.

In its sample, this clonotype was seen a few times. This chain links TRBV18 with TRBJ2-7, with a weak D call TRBD1 (5 bases). V lost 1 base to trimming and J lost 6 bases, with 19 bases between them. The CDR3 length is 16 residues. Germline CDR1 reads KGHSH; CDR2 reads LQKENI. CDR3 residues: CASSPQGSTVRAEQYF. The CDR3 region has the DNA TGTGCCAGCTCACCACAGGGGTCCACGGTACGTGCCGAGCAGTACTTC.

This clonotype was observed many times. The rearrangement joins TRBV7-2 to TRBJ2-1; D might be TRBD1 (6 bases). In germline, CDR1 is SGHTA, CDR2 FQGNSA. Trimming took off 1 base at V and 7 bases at J, with 11 bases between the two ends. There are 14 residues in the CDR3. The CDR3 sequence is CASSLGGPGNEQFF. The CDR3 DNA reads TGTGCCAGCAGCTTAGGGGGGCCCGGGAATGAGCAGTTCTTC.

This chain links TRBV6-2 or TRBV6-3 with TRBJ1-1, with a weak D call TRBD1 (5 bases). The V end was cut by 8 bases, the J end by 6 bases, with 13 bases between. The CDR3 runs to 12 residues. Germline V CDR1 and CDR2: MNHEY, SVGEGT. CDR3 DNA sequence: TGTGCCAGCTCCGCGGCGGGGGCTGAAGCTTTCTTT. Translating gives CASSAAGAEAFF.

The V and J genes are TRBV6-6 and TRBJ2-1, with TRBD1 matching over 8 bases. The CDR3 spans 15 residues. The trim removed 5 bases at V and 7 bases at J, leaving 10 bases unmatched. Germline V gives CDR1 MNHNY, CDR2 SVGAGI (reference sequence). Here the CDR3 DNA reads TGTGCCAGCAGTCACCGTGGACAGGGATTTAATGAGCAGTTCTTC. This sequence encodes CASSHRGQGFNEQFF.

This clonotype came up a few times. The chain carries TRBV28 and TRBJ1-2, with 10 bases identical to TRBD1. The CDR3 extends over 13 amino acids. V gave up 8 bases and J gave up 4 bases; unmatched junction bases: 4. Germline-derived CDR1 and CDR2 are MDHEN and SYDVKM. The CDR3, as DNA: TGTGCCAGCGTCGGGGACAGGGGCTATGGCTACACCTTC. This gives the protein CASVGDRGYGYTF.

This chain joins TRBV2 and TRBJ1-2, with D possibly matching TRBD1 (5 bases). CDR1 and CDR2 from the germline V gene are SNHLY and FYNNEI. Trimming shortened V by 7 bases and J by 4 bases, and 10 bases separated the two germline ends. CDR3 size: 12 residues. CDR3 nucleotides: TGTGCCAGCACGGGGGAGACCTATGGCTACACCTTC. This gives the protein CASTGETYGYTF.

The chain uses TRBV7-2 and TRBJ1-2, with 12 bases matching TRBD1. Germline trimming cut 5 bases from V and 8 bases from J; bases unmatched to any gene: 9. Germline CDR1 is SGHTA and CDR2 is FQGNSA. The CDR3 length is 15 residues. The CDR3 spells CASSQAGTGGRGYTF. CDR3 coding DNA: TGTGCCAGCAGCCAAGCCGGGACAGGGGGCCGGGGCTACACCTTC.

This clonotype was found a few times. The chain couples TRBV7-9 to TRBJ1-1; D may be TRBD1 (5 bases). This CDR3 has 13 residues. Germline CDR1 reads SEHNR; CDR2 reads FQNEAQ (reference sequence). V was clipped by 8 bases and J by 0 bases, with 10 bases between them. The CDR3 nucleotides are TGTGCCAGCTGGGGCAGTTTGAACACTGAAGCTTTCTTT. It codes for CASWGSLNTEAFF.

A few counts support this clonotype. The chain has TRBV12-3 or TRBV12-4 and TRBJ2-1, with 7 bases fitting TRBD1. V gave up 3 bases and J gave up 5 bases; unmatched junction bases: 7. There are 15 residues in the CDR3. In nucleotides, the CDR3 is TGTGCCAGCAGTTTGGAACAGGGGTTCCACAATGAGCAGTTCTTC. Amino acids: CASSLEQGFHNEQFF.

This clonotype was picked up a small number of times. This chain joins TRBV9 and TRBJ1-1; D possibly corresponds to TRBD1 (5 bases). V lost 4 bases to trimming and J lost 12 bases, with 19 bases between them. Germline CDR1 reads SGDLS; CDR2 reads YYNGEE. The CDR3 length is 13 residues. CDR3 nucleotides: TGTGCCAGCAGCCCCGGCATAGGGGTAGGGTCTTTCTTT. Protein product: CASSPGIGVGSFF.

This clonotype was seen repeatedly, ten times or more. The chain combines TRBV7-2 with TRBJ1-5, with D hard to call. CDR1 and CDR2 from the germline V gene are SGHTA and FQGNSA. With 1 base removed from V and 1 base from J, the gap between germline ends came to 8 bases. The CDR3 covers 15 residues. The CDR3 DNA is TGTGCCAGCAGCTTAGGAGGGAAAAGCAATCAGCCCCAGCATTTT. Amino acids: CASSLGGKSNQPQHF.

The chain links TRBV6-5 to TRBJ1-2, with D possibly TRBD1 on 6 matching bases. Trimming removed 3 bases at V and 4 bases at J, with 15 bases between. Germline CDR1 is MNHEY and CDR2 is SVGAGI. The CDR3 sequence is 15 residues long. The CDR3 here is CASSYGTGSVYGYTF. The CDR3 nucleotides are TGTGCCAGCAGTTATGGCACAGGGTCGGTCTATGGCTACACCTTC.

The chain employs TRBV5-4 and TRBJ2-2, with 8 positions matching TRBD2. The CDR3 extends over 16 amino acids. Looked up from germline, CDR1 is SGHNT and CDR2 is YYREEE (reference sequence). The ends lost 3 bases at V and 7 bases at J; junction bases unmatched: 11. CDR3 loop: CASSSGTRSYDGELFF. The CDR3 nucleotides read TGTGCCAGCAGCTCCGGGACTAGATCGTACGACGGGGAGCTGTTTTTT.

This clonotype was seen ten or more times. It is unclear where the CDR3 begins or ends on the DNA, so no DNA is shown, and the CDR3 is as TCRdb lists it. The gene calls are TRBV21-1 and TRBJ1-6. TRBV21-1 is given as a pseudogene. The CDR3 is 17 amino acids long, termini counted. Here the CDR3 reads CASSKELWGVGNSPLHF.

This clonotype was counted ten times or more. The rearrangement joins TRBV28 to TRBJ2-5; TRBD1 or TRBD2 may be the D gene (6 bases each). Trimming took off 2 bases at V and 4 bases at J, with 11 bases between the two ends. Germline-derived CDR1 and CDR2 are MDHEN and SYDVKM. This CDR3 comprises 14 residues. Here the CDR3 reads CASSLVGGPETQYF. DNA of the CDR3: TGTGCCAGCAGTTTAGTGGGGGGCCCAGAGACCCAGTACTTC.

The chain combines TRBV5-4 with TRBJ2-3, with unresolved D. Germline CDR1 is SGHNT and CDR2 is YYREEE (reference sequence). Trimming removed 4 bases from V and 1 base from J, with 7 bases in between. The CDR3 sequence is 13 residues long. CDR3 coding DNA: TGTGCCAGCAGCCCGGTGGGCACAGATACGCAGTATTTT. Encoded protein: CASSPVGTDTQYF.

This clonotype was seen more than once but under ten times. This chain uses TRBV4-3 with TRBJ1-3, with 10 nucleotides matching TRBD1. Germline V gene sequence: CDR1 LGHNA, CDR2 YSLEER. After removal of 3 bases from V and 15 bases from J, the junction contained 14 bases not matched to a gene. This CDR3 is 15 amino acids long. The CDR3 DNA follows: TGCGCCAGCAGCCACGATGACAGGGGGCAAGGGGTTCAATATTTT. Protein sequence: CASSHDDRGQGVQYF.

This clonotype was found many times. This chain joins TRBV19 and TRBJ1-2, with D unclear. CDR3 length: 14 residues. Trimming shortened V by 5 bases and J by 4 bases, and 14 bases separated the two germline ends. CDR1 is LNHDA, CDR2 SQIVND, per germline (reference sequence). The CDR3 spells CASSALDGVYGYTF. Here the CDR3 DNA reads TGTGCCAGTAGTGCCCTGGACGGCGTCTATGGCTACACCTTC.

V is TRBV11-3 and J is TRBJ1-1, with D unresolved. V lost 2 bases and J lost 3, with 7 bases in between. The CDR3 spans 13 residues. Germline assignment: CDR1 SGHNT and CDR2 YENEEA. In DNA, the CDR3 is TGTGCCAGCAGCTTAAGGAGTCACACTGAAGCTTTCTTT. Its translation: CASSLRSHTEAFF.

The table lists this clonotype with a few counts. The chain links TRBV24-1 to TRBJ2-3; no clear D. The CDR3 covers 15 residues. Germline V gene lookup returns CDR1 KGHDR and CDR2 SFDVKD. V lost 4 bases and J lost 1, with 11 bases in between. The CDR3 nucleotides are TGTGCCACCAGTGACCACGGTACTGGCACAGATACGCAGTATTTT. Translating it yields CATSDHGTGTDTQYF.

The DNA for the CDR3 is TGTGCCAGCAGCTTAGGCGGGACAGGGGGAAATACTGAAGCTTTCTTT. It specifies CASSLGGTGGNTEAFF. The chain joins TRBV7-2 to TRBJ1-1, with 11 bases aligning to TRBD1. Germline loops: CDR1 SGHTA, CDR2 FQGNSA. Germline trimming cut 1 base from V and 5 bases from J; bases unmatched to any gene: 6. The CDR3 contains 16 residues.

This clonotype occurred a few times. The V gene is TRBV29-1, the J gene TRBJ2-2; a weak D match, TRBD1 (5 bases). This CDR3 contains 12 residues. Germline V gene sequence: CDR1 SQVTM, CDR2 ANQGSEA. Deletions cut 7 bases from V and 6 bases from J, with 12 bases between. The CDR3 loop is CSGRVSAGELFF. CDR3 sequence (DNA): TGCAGCGGCAGGGTATCGGCCGGGGAGCTGTTTTTT.

This chain joins TRBV12-3 or TRBV12-4 and TRBJ1-2; 7 nucleotides align to TRBD1. The CDR3 has 15 amino acids. V gave up 8 bases and J gave up 8 bases; unmatched junction bases: 17. In DNA, the CDR3 is TGTGCCAGCGCAGATCGTGAGGACAGGTCTGGAGGCTACACCTTC. This sequence encodes CASADREDRSGGYTF.

This clonotype came up a few times. The chain is built from TRBV7-9 and TRBJ1-1; the match to TRBD1 covers 8 bases. Trimming removed 2 bases from V and 0 bases from J; junction bases left unmatched: 5. This CDR3 contains 16 residues. Germline V gives CDR1 SEHNR, CDR2 FQNEAQ (reference sequence). The CDR3 is CASSLPRTGMNTEAFF. CDR3 DNA: TGTGCCAGCAGCTTACCGAGGACAGGGATGAACACTGAAGCTTTCTTT.

This chain uses TRBV3-1 with TRBJ1-2; D is possibly TRBD1 (5 bases). CDR3 length: 16 residues. Germline loops: CDR1 LGHDT, CDR2 YNNKEL (reference sequence). The V and J ends lost 0 bases and 5 bases respectively, with 16 bases between them. CDR3 in amino acids: CASSQDNPRAAYGYTF. CDR3 nucleotide sequence: TGTGCCAGCAGCCAAGATAATCCCAGGGCAGCTTATGGCTACACCTTC.

This sequence joins TRBV7-9 and TRBJ1-4, with a weak D call TRBD1 (5 bases). The CDR3 spans 14 residues. The V gene lost 2 bases and the J gene lost 6 bases, with 10 bases spanning the gap. Per germline, CDR1 SEHNR and CDR2 FQNEAQ (reference sequence). The CDR3 here is CASSLPGIDEKLFF. CDR3 bases: TGTGCCAGCAGCTTACCAGGGATCGATGAAAAACTGTTTTTT.

The sample holds many counts of this clonotype. The CDR3 sequence is CASTGGGGSTYEQYF. CDR3 sequence (DNA): TGTGCCAGCACCGGAGGAGGGGGCTCTACCTACGAGCAGTACTTC. The V and J genes are TRBV11-2 and TRBJ2-7; the D gene is possibly TRBD1 (7 bases). This CDR3 contains 15 residues. Trimming shortened V by 7 bases and J by 2 bases, and 18 bases separated the two germline ends. CDR1 and CDR2 (germline): SGHAT, FQNNGV.

This clonotype was detected ten times or more. This chain links TRBV4-3 with TRBJ2-3, with D hard to call. CDR1 is LGHNA and CDR2 is YSLEER in the germline V gene. V lost 0 bases to trimming and J lost 4 bases, with 17 bases between them. This CDR3 has 17 amino acids. CDR3 in DNA: TGCGCCAGCAGCCAAGATCCCTTTGGGGTGATGGCAGATACGCAGTATTTT. It yields the protein CASSQDPFGVMADTQYF.

This clonotype was recorded at least ten times. The J gene is TRBJ2-5, the V gene TRBV28, with D uncertain. Germline-derived CDR1 and CDR2 are MDHEN and SYDVKM. Trimming removed 9 bases at V and 2 bases at J, with 13 bases between. This CDR3 has 13 amino acids. Here the CDR3 DNA reads TGTGCCAGTGGACGGCTCGATCAAGAGACCCAGTACTTC. Its translation is CASGRLDQETQYF.

The table lists this clonotype with many counts. CDR3 residues: CASSFQGVLQPQHF. The CDR3, as DNA: TGTGCCAGCAGTTTCCAGGGGGTTCTTCAGCCCCAGCATTTT. V is TRBV6-2 or TRBV6-3 and J is TRBJ1-5, with 7 bases identical to TRBD1. Germline V lookup: CDR1 MNHEY, CDR2 SVGEGT. This CDR3 region has 14 residues. The J segment lost 6 bases and the V segment lost 4 bases, leaving 6 bases of the junction unmatched.

This clonotype was observed at least ten times. The rearrangement links TRBV5-1 to TRBJ2-1; a possible D gene is TRBD2 (6 bases). V was trimmed by 6 bases and J by 6 bases, leaving 16 bases between them. Per the germline V gene, CDR1 is SGHRS and CDR2 is YFSETQ. The CDR3 has 14 residues. DNA for the CDR3: TGCGCCAGCACCCTTGGGGGGACCCGCAATGAGCAGTTCTTC. Protein: CASTLGGTRNEQFF.